One sample yielded the 24 T cell receptor beta chains listed below, sequenced in a study of T cell responses to AZD1222 COVID-19 vaccine. TCRdb's table, derived via immunoSEQ multiplex PCR, lists solely in-frame clones and lacks some. The table records around 92,000 clones, about nine tenths of them present only once. The material was peripheral blood, obtained on day 0 of AZD1222 vaccination. All receptors derive from an adult in good health.

The gene calls are TRBV6-5 and TRBJ1-5; 8 bases are shared with TRBD1. This CDR3 comprises 14 residues. V shed 5 bases, J shed 0 bases, and the junction held 0 bases outside the gene matches. Germline CDR1 reads MNHEY; CDR2 reads SVGAGI. The CDR3 DNA follows: TGTGCCAGCAGTCAGGGGGCTAGCAATCAGCCCCAGCATTTT. This codes for CASSQGASNQPQHF.

The chain employs TRBV28 and TRBJ2-1; 10 bases align to TRBD1. CDR1 is MDHEN and CDR2 is SYDVKM in the germline V gene. There are 16 residues in the CDR3. After removal of 6 bases from V and 2 bases from J, the junction contained 7 bases not matched to a gene. The CDR3 loop reads CASSSPGTGAYNEQFF. In DNA form, the CDR3 reads TGTGCCAGCAGCTCTCCCGGGACAGGGGCCTACAATGAGCAGTTCTTC.

The sample holds one count of this clone. The gene calls are TRBV11-2 and TRBJ2-6, with 13 bases that match TRBD2. Per the germline V gene, CDR1 is SGHAT and CDR2 is FQNNGV. Losses at the gene ends were 5 bases for V and 0 bases for J; bases not matched to a gene: 4. This CDR3 has 18 residues. CDR3 protein: CASSLTSGGASGANVLTF. CDR3 DNA sequence: TGTGCCAGCAGCCTTACTAGCGGGGGGGCCTCTGGGGCCAACGTCCTGACTTTC.

The chain carries TRBV28 and TRBJ1-6, with 10 bases fitting TRBD1. The CDR3 runs to 16 residues. The germline V gene has CDR1 MDHEN and CDR2 SYDVKM. Losses at the gene ends were 1 base for V and 7 bases for J; bases not matched to a gene: 4. The CDR3: CASSLFPGQGNSPLHF. The CDR3 coding sequence is TGTGCCAGCAGTTTATTTCCGGGACAGGGGAATTCACCCCTCCACTTT.

V and J are TRBV9 and TRBJ1-6; D call uncertain. Looked up from germline, CDR1 is SGDLS and CDR2 is YYNGEE. V gave up 3 bases and J gave up 9 bases, with 13 bases separating them. CDR3 length: 14 residues. For the CDR3, the DNA is TGTGCCAGCAGCGCGAGTGGGGTAGGTTCACCCCTCCACTTT. The encoded protein is CASSASGVGSPLHF.

The chain is built from TRBV18 and TRBJ2-7; maybe TRBD2 (6 bases). CDR1 and CDR2 (germline): KGHSH, LQKENI. The ends were cut back, 4 bases at V and 12 bases at J, with 25 bases in the middle. This CDR3 contains 15 residues. As DNA, the CDR3 is TGTGCCAGCTCACTAATCGAAAATCGGGGGATAGGTCCGTACTTC. This codes for CASSLIENRGIGPYF.

The chain links TRBV15 to TRBJ1-2; D is ambiguous. Germline V lookup: CDR1 LNHNV, CDR2 YYDKDF (reference sequence). The CDR3 consists of 14 residues. V was clipped by 0 bases and J by 6 bases, with 11 bases between them. CDR3 nucleotides: TGTGCCACCAGCAGAGATTTCGGTCGGGATGGCTACACCTTC. Translated, it gives CATSRDFGRDGYTF.

The rearrangement uses TRBV19 and TRBJ1-2; a weak D match, TRBD1 (5 bases). V was pared by 4 bases and J by 4 bases, with 10 bases between. Germline CDR1 reads LNHDA; CDR2 reads SQIVND (reference sequence). CDR3 length: 13 residues. The CDR3 spells CASSKGLSYGYTF. CDR3 DNA: TGTGCCAGTAGTAAGGGACTTAGCTATGGCTACACCTTC.

The chain carries TRBV6-6 and TRBJ1-4; no firm D call. V lost 6 bases, J lost 2 bases, and 10 bases lay in between. The CDR3 is 14 residues long. In germline, CDR1 is MNHNY, CDR2 SVGAGI (reference sequence). CDR3 DNA sequence: TGTGCCAGCAGGCCCCAAGGGACTAATGAAAAACTGTTTTTT. Translated, it gives CASRPQGTNEKLFF.

V and J are TRBV6-5 and TRBJ1-2, with D perhaps TRBD1 (6 bases). This CDR3 contains 14 residues. The germline CDR1 and CDR2 sequences are MNHEY and SVGAGI. V lost 3 bases, J lost 7 bases, and 15 bases lay in between. The CDR3 here is CASSYGTGFGGYTF. The CDR3 nucleotides are TGTGCCAGCAGTTATGGTACAGGGTTCGGTGGCTACACCTTC.

J is TRBJ1-5 and V is TRBV7-9; D is undetermined. CDR1 SEHNR and CDR2 FQNEAQ come from the germline V gene (reference sequence). The V and J ends lost 1 base and 6 bases respectively, with 13 bases between them. The CDR3 runs 15 residues. In DNA, the CDR3 is TGTGCCAGCAGCTTAGGACGGCCTGACGGTCAGCCCCAGCATTTT. Amino acid sequence: CASSLGRPDGQPQHF.

The CDR3 DNA is TGCGCCAGCAGCCCCAGCAGACGGCTCGCGCCCCAGTACTTC. Protein: CASSPSRRLAPQYF. This chain links TRBV4-3 with TRBJ2-5, with unresolved D. Germline assignment: CDR1 LGHNA and CDR2 YSLEER. CDR3 length equals 14 residues. V lost 4 bases to trimming and J lost 9 bases, with 18 bases between them.

J is TRBJ1-2 and V is TRBV9; 9 bases line up with TRBD1. Germline CDR1 reads SGDLS; CDR2 reads YYNGEE. Trimming cost V 4 bases and J 1 base; bases outside gene matches: 5. The CDR3 has 15 residues. The CDR3 protein is CASSTDRGGNYGYTF. In nucleotides, the CDR3 is TGTGCCAGCAGCACAGACAGGGGGGGTAACTATGGCTACACCTTC.

The V call is TRBV4-2, the J call TRBJ2-7; TRBD1 might be the D (5 bases). V was cut by 0 bases and J by 6 bases, with 18 bases left in between. Germline CDR1 reads LGHNA; CDR2 reads YNFKEQ. The length of the CDR3 is 16 residues. This CDR3 reads CASSQDGSGNVGEQYF. CDR3 nucleotide sequence: TGTGCCAGCAGCCAAGATGGGTCAGGGAATGTAGGCGAGCAGTACTTC.

This clone was seen a single time. The chain has TRBV5-1 and TRBJ1-2, with D perhaps matching TRBD1 (5 bases). The CDR3 is 13 residues long. Germline lookup yields CDR1 SGHRS and CDR2 YFSETQ. Trimming pared 2 bases from V and 6 bases from J, leaving 11 bases between. CDR3 DNA: TGCGCCAGCAGCTTCCGGGGGAACGATGGCTACACCTTC. Protein sequence: CASSFRGNDGYTF.

This chain links TRBV4-2 with TRBJ1-2; D gene uncertain. Germline loops: CDR1 LGHNA, CDR2 YNFKEQ. The CDR3 length is 15 residues. Trimming removed 1 base from V and 4 bases from J, with 13 bases in between. For the CDR3, the DNA is TGTGCCAGCAGCCAAGTGGTTGGGGAGGGCTATGGCTACACCTTC. Translation: CASSQVVGEGYGYTF.

The chain uses TRBV28 and TRBJ1-4, with a possible D match to TRBD1 (6 bases). Germline assignment: CDR1 MDHEN and CDR2 SYDVKM. Trimming cost V 3 bases and J 8 bases, with 13 bases left between them. This CDR3 region has 14 residues. CDR3 sequence (DNA): TGTGCCAGCAGTTTTCAGGGGTTTAAGGAAAAACTGTTTTTT. Protein sequence: CASSFQGFKEKLFF.

This clone has just one count. This chain uses TRBV6-6 with TRBJ1-4, with 7 bases that match TRBD1. CDR3 length: 15 residues. Trimming at V came to 4 bases and at J to 3 bases, leaving 5 bases not matched to a gene. The germline V gene has CDR1 MNHNY and CDR2 SVGAGI (reference sequence). CDR3 residues: CASSSQGQPNEKLFF. The CDR3 DNA is TGTGCCAGCAGTTCCCAGGGACAGCCTAATGAAAAACTGTTTTTT.

CDR3 region: CATSDLFGGPDTQYF. In nucleotides, the CDR3 is TGTGCCACCAGTGATTTGTTCGGTGGCCCAGATACGCAGTATTTT. The gene calls are TRBV24-1 and TRBJ2-3, with D uncertain. Germline V CDR1 and CDR2: KGHDR, SFDVKD. CDR3 length equals 15 residues. The V end was cut by 0 bases, the J end by 4 bases, with 10 bases between.

The gene calls are TRBV6-6 and TRBJ1-2; TRBD1 agrees at 9 bases. The CDR3 is 13 residues long. Germline V gene data show CDR1 as MNHNY and CDR2 as SVGAGI (reference sequence). With 6 bases clipped from V and 4 bases from J, the junction kept 3 bases outside the gene matches. CDR3 sequence reads: CASSPTGGYGYTF. CDR3 in DNA: TGTGCCAGCAGCCCGACAGGGGGCTATGGCTACACCTTC.

The sample holds one count of this clone. The J gene is TRBJ2-5, the V gene TRBV5-1; 7 bases are shared with TRBD1. The CDR3 sequence is 14 residues long. V trimming: 2 bases; J trimming: 1 base; junction bases outside the gene matches: 2. Germline V lookup: CDR1 SGHRS, CDR2 YFSETQ. CDR3 coding DNA: TGCGCCAGCAGCTTCCGGGACAGCCAAGAGACCCAGTACTTC. Translation gives CASSFRDSQETQYF.

This clone was observed a single time. The chain joins TRBV4-1 to TRBJ2-5, with TRBD1 identical over 8 bases. Germline CDR1 reads MGHRA; CDR2 reads YSYEKL. Trimming removed 5 bases from V and 5 bases from J; junction bases left unmatched: 13. This CDR3 region has 16 residues. CDR3 residues: CASSSLGQGAKETQYF. The CDR3 DNA reads TGCGCCAGCAGCTCCCTTGGTCAGGGGGCGAAGGAGACCCAGTACTTC.

The chain has TRBV5-5 and TRBJ1-4, with 7 bases that match TRBD1. This CDR3 comprises 14 residues. Germline assignment: CDR1 SGHKS and CDR2 YYEKEE (reference sequence). J gave up 3 bases and V 5 bases, and 4 bases lay outside the gene matches. In DNA form, the CDR3 reads TGTGCCAGCAGACCGGGACAGTCTAATGAAAAACTGTTTTTT. Protein sequence: CASRPGQSNEKLFF.

CDR3 amino acids: CASSTPGQPPGTQYF. In DNA form, the CDR3 reads TGCGCCAGCAGCACCCCGGGACAGCCCCCGGGGACCCAGTACTTC. The chain joins TRBV5-1 to TRBJ2-5, with 7 bases fitting TRBD1. Germline V lookup: CDR1 SGHRS, CDR2 YFSETQ. This CDR3 is built from 15 residues. The V and J ends lost 4 bases and 7 bases, in that order; junction bases with no gene match: 13.